The source of this T cell receptor (beta chain) is a study of PD-L1 blockade in urothelial cancer. About the study: Twenty-five of the 29 patients were men with bladder-origin urothelial cancer. Patients had received 0 to 3 prior chemotherapy regimens. Samples came from 3 weeks, at the second dose, and 6 weeks into treatment.

This clone has just a few counts. Spike-ins of synthetic TCR analog templates went into each PCR. Measured with immunoSEQ multiplex PCR; TCRdb has only the in-frame clones, and not every one. The table lists 100,000 or so clones, approximately 85% of them singletons. The germline gives CDR1 ENHRY, CDR2 SYGVKD. With 2 bases removed from V and 5 bases from J, the gap between germline ends came to 15 bases. CDR3 length equals 15 residues. The chain combines TRBV10-3 with TRBJ1-1; the D gene is possibly TRBD1 (5 bases). Source: PBMCs, taken around atezolizumab (anti-PD-L1) treatment. The receptor was derived from a man between 50 and 59 years old with urothelial cancer. The CDR3 DNA follows: TGTGCCATCAGTGAGGCTCCGGGGCGGGGGACTGAAGCTTTCTTT. This codes for CAISEAPGRGTEAFF.